The 21 T cell receptor beta chains reported below all come from one sample, sequenced in a study of T cell responses to AZD1222 COVID-19 vaccine. The repertoire was sequenced with immunoSEQ multiplex PCR; TCRdb's copy has only in-frame clones and lacks some. Among roughly 150,000 clones listed, approximately 90% were seen once. Material: peripheral blood, obtained on day 0 of AZD1222 vaccination. The receptors come from an adult in good health.

The rearrangement joins TRBV7-8 to TRBJ2-2, with 7 bases lining up with TRBD2. The V segment lost 5 bases and the J segment 5 bases; nucleotides outside the gene matches: 5. Per germline, CDR1 SGHVS and CDR2 FQNEAQ. The CDR3 runs to 14 residues. Written as DNA, the CDR3 is TGTGCCAGCAGCGAGCTAGCGGCAACCGGGGAGCTGTTTTTT. Its protein product is CASSELAATGELFF.

This clone has a single count. No DNA is shown, since the ends of the CDR3 on it are uncertain; the CDR3 is the one TCRdb lists. The rearrangement joins TRBV28 to TRBJ1-2. The CDR3 contains 16 residues when both ends are counted. CDR1 is MDHEN, CDR2 SYDVKM, per germline. The chain's CDR3 is CASSLWGSGSDRVNTF.

The DNA of the CDR3 is TGTGCCATCAGTTCAGGGGATTTCGCCTACAATGAGCAGTTCTTC. Translating gives CAISSGDFAYNEQFF. The J gene is TRBJ2-1, the V gene TRBV10-3; possibly TRBD1 for D (6 bases). Germline CDR1 reads ENHRY; CDR2 reads SYGVKD. The CDR3 covers 15 residues. V was pared by 5 bases and J by 2 bases, with 13 bases between.

This rearrangement joins TRBV7-2 to TRBJ2-1, with no clear D. V lost 2 bases and J 4 bases, leaving 9 bases between the germline ends. CDR3 length equals 14 residues. Germline V lookup: CDR1 SGHTA, CDR2 FQGNSA. In DNA form, the CDR3 reads TGTGCCAGCAGCTTATATACCCTATACAATGAGCAGTTCTTC. Its translation is CASSLYTLYNEQFF.

The chain recombines TRBV28 with TRBJ1-5; D is ambiguous. This CDR3 is built from 14 residues. The ends were cut back, 3 bases at V and 4 bases at J, with 10 bases in the middle. Germline V CDR1 and CDR2: MDHEN, SYDVKM. The CDR3 nucleotides read TGTGCCAGCAGTTTCTCCCAGGATAATCAGCCCCAGCATTTT. Protein product: CASSFSQDNQPQHF.

This chain connects TRBV12-3 or TRBV12-4 to TRBJ1-2, with TRBD1 as a possible D gene (5 bases). CDR3 length: 13 amino acids. Trimming stripped 6 bases from V and 2 bases from J, with 10 bases between. The CDR3 sequence: CASRTVGNYGYTF. The CDR3 DNA reads as TGTGCCAGCAGGACAGTGGGGAACTATGGCTACACCTTC.

The CDR3: CASSLGTGNTEAFF. CDR3 coding DNA: TGTGCCAGCAGTCTCGGGACAGGGAACACTGAAGCTTTCTTT. V and J are TRBV7-8 and TRBJ1-1, with TRBD1 identical over 8 bases. The CDR3 is 14 amino acids. Germline V gene data show CDR1 as SGHVS and CDR2 as FQNEAQ. The V and J ends lost 6 bases and 1 base, in that order; junction bases with no gene match: 4.

The chain is built from TRBV27 and TRBJ1-4; D gene unclear. Germline V gene sequence: CDR1 MNHEY, CDR2 SMNVEV (reference sequence). Deletions cut 0 bases from V and 5 bases from J, with 10 bases between. The CDR3 loop spans 15 amino acids. CDR3 nucleotide sequence: TGTGCCAGCAGTTTATCGAGGCGTTTAAATGAAAAACTGTTTTTT. Encoded protein: CASSLSRRLNEKLFF.

V and J are TRBV4-3 and TRBJ2-5; 11 nucleotides agree with TRBD2. Per the germline V gene, CDR1 is LGHNA and CDR2 is YSLEER. The junction had 3 bases not matched to a gene; V was cut back by 2 bases and J by 1 base. This CDR3 region has 16 residues. The CDR3, as DNA: TGCGCCAGCAGCCAAACCGGGACTAGCGGCCAAGAGACCCAGTACTTC. This gives the protein CASSQTGTSGQETQYF.

This chain uses TRBV18 with TRBJ2-7; 9 bases are a match to TRBD2. After removal of 6 bases from V and 3 bases from J, the junction contained 12 bases not matched to a gene. Germline V gene sequence: CDR1 KGHSH, CDR2 LQKENI. The CDR3 has 16 residues. This CDR3 reads CASSRNGTSLYYEQYF. Here the CDR3 DNA reads TGTGCCAGCTCCCGCAACGGGACTAGCCTTTACTACGAGCAGTACTTC.

The chain links TRBV29-1 to TRBJ1-2; D perhaps matches TRBD1 (5 bases). The ends were cut back, 6 bases at V and 7 bases at J, with 12 bases in the middle. This CDR3 is 11 amino acids long. The germline V gene encodes CDR1 SQVTM and CDR2 ANQGSEA. The CDR3 DNA follows: TGCAGCGTCCAGGGAATTCGTGGCTACACCTTC. Translation gives CSVQGIRGYTF.

The chain employs TRBV30 and TRBJ1-5; 7 positions agree with TRBD1. V lost 3 bases, J lost 1 base, and 3 bases stayed unmatched. This CDR3 comprises 14 residues. Germline assignment: CDR1 GTSNPN and CDR2 SVGIG (reference sequence). CDR3 in DNA: TGTGCCTGGAGGACACAGGGGAGCAATCAGCCCCAGCATTTT. It translates to CAWRTQGSNQPQHF. The full variable domain, with the rest looked up from reference TRBV30 and TRBJ1-5, is SQTIHQWPATLVQPVGSPLSLECTVEGTSNPNLYWYRQAAGRGLQLLFYSVGIGQISSEVPQNLSASRPQDRQFILSSKKLLLSDSGFYLCAWRTQGSNQPQHFGDGTRLSIL.

The chain employs TRBV5-4 and TRBJ1-6, with 10 bases aligning to TRBD1. CDR3 length equals 15 residues. Germline CDR1 is SGHNT and CDR2 is YYREEE (reference sequence). V was clipped by 4 bases and J by 10 bases; unmatched bases: 8. CDR3 region: CASSTGTGVLSPLHF. The DNA of the CDR3 is TGTGCCAGCAGCACCGGGACAGGGGTACTATCACCCCTCCACTTT.

The chain joins TRBV19 to TRBJ2-1; D ambiguous. The CDR3 runs 14 residues. V dropped 5 bases and J dropped 0 bases, with 8 bases sitting between them. Germline V gene data show CDR1 as LNHDA and CDR2 as SQIVND (reference sequence). The CDR3 DNA follows: TGTGCCAGTAGTCCCGGACGCTCCTACAATGAGCAGTTCTTC. It yields the protein CASSPGRSYNEQFF.

This clone came up once. This chain uses TRBV10-3 with TRBJ2-7; 9 bases line up with TRBD1. CDR1 ENHRY and CDR2 SYGVKD come from the germline V gene. This CDR3 is built from 15 residues. V dropped 2 bases and J dropped 3; count of bases not matched to a gene: 5. The CDR3 here is CAISERDRAYYEQYF. In DNA, the CDR3 is TGTGCCATCAGTGAGAGGGACAGGGCGTACTACGAGCAGTACTTC.

The chain has TRBV5-8 and TRBJ2-3, with a possible D match to TRBD1 (6 bases). CDR3 size: 16 residues. From germline, CDR1 is SGHTS and CDR2 YDEGEE. Trimming removed 4 bases from V and 1 base from J, with 16 bases in between. The CDR3, as DNA: TGTGCCAGCAGCCCCCCAGGGGCGAGAGGCACAGATACGCAGTATTTT. The encoded protein is CASSPPGARGTDTQYF.

This clone was found once. The chain is built from TRBV15 and TRBJ2-1, with D possibly TRBD2 on 6 matching bases. This CDR3 has 13 amino acids. The V gene lost 6 bases and the J gene lost 4 bases, with 10 bases spanning the gap. The germline CDR1 and CDR2 sequences are LNHNV and YYDKDF (reference sequence). The CDR3 reads CATSVAVYNEQFF. CDR3 nucleotides: TGTGCCACCAGTGTAGCGGTTTACAATGAGCAGTTCTTC.

V usage is TRBV19 and J usage is TRBJ1-4; TRBD1 agrees at 7 bases. This CDR3 has 16 amino acids. With V trimmed by 4 bases and J by 6 bases, 11 bases remained unmatched. Germline values: CDR1 LNHDA, CDR2 SQIVND (reference sequence). As DNA, the CDR3 is TGTGCCAGTAGTACCGACCCGGACAGGTATGATGAAAAACTGTTTTTT. Amino acid sequence: CASSTDPDRYDEKLFF.

J is TRBJ1-2 and V is TRBV27, with TRBD1 matching over 7 bases. CDR1 and CDR2 (germline): MNHEY, SMNVEV (reference sequence). The J segment lost 3 bases and the V segment lost 1 base, leaving 8 bases of the junction unmatched. The CDR3 sequence is 16 residues long. This CDR3 reads CASSLWGRTGDYGYTF. Written as DNA, the CDR3 is TGTGCCAGCAGTTTATGGGGAAGAACAGGGGACTATGGCTACACCTTC.

This chain's CDR3 is CASSLGHASQYF. The CDR3 nucleotides are TGTGCCAGCAGCCTCGGGCACGCATCGCAGTATTTT. The chain carries TRBV3-1 (or the pseudogene TRBV3-2) and TRBJ2-3; D call uncertain. There are 12 residues in the CDR3. V was shortened by 4 bases and J by 10 bases, with 12 bases between the two germline ends. CDR1 and CDR2 from the germline V gene are LGHDT and YNNKEL (reference sequence).

V and J are TRBV18 and TRBJ2-5; perhaps TRBD2 as D (6 bases). The CDR3 consists of 14 residues. V was cut by 2 bases and J by 0 bases, with 7 bases left in between. In germline, CDR1 is KGHSH, CDR2 LQKENI. The CDR3 DNA is TGTGCCAGCTCACCAGGGACTTACCAAGAGACCCAGTACTTC. Translated: CASSPGTYQETQYF.